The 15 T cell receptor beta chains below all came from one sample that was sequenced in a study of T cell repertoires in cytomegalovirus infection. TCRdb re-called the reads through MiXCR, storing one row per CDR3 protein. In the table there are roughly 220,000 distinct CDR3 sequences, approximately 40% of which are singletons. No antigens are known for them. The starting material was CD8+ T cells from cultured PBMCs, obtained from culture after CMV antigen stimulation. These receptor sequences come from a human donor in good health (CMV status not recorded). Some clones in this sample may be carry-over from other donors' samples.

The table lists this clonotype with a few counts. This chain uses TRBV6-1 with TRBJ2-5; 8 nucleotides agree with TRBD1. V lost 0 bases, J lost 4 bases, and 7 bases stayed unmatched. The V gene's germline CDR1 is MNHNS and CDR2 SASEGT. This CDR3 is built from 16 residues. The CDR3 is CASSEAPRGRRETQYF. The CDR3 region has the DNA TGTGCCAGCAGTGAAGCGCCCAGGGGGCGGCGAGAGACCCAGTACTTC.

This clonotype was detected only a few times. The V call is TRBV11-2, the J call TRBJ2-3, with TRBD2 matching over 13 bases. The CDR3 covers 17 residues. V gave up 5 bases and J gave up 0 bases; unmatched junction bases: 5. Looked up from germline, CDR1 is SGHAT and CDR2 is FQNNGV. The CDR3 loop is CASSRRTSGGSTDTQYF. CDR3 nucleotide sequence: TGTGCCAGCAGCAGACGGACTAGCGGGGGTAGCACAGATACGCAGTATTTT.

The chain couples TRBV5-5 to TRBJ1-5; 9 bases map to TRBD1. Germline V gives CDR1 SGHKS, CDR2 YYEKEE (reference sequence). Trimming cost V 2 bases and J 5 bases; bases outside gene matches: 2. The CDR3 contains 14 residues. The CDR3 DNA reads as TGTGCCAGCAGCTTCACAGGGGGCGATCAGCCCCAGCATTTT. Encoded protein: CASSFTGGDQPQHF.

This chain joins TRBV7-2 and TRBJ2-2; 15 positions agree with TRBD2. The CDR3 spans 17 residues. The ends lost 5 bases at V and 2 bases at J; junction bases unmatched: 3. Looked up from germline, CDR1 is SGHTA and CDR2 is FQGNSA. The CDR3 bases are TGTGCCAGCAGCCAGGGACTAGCGGGAGGTAACACCGGGGAGCTGTTTTTT. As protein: CASSQGLAGGNTGELFF.

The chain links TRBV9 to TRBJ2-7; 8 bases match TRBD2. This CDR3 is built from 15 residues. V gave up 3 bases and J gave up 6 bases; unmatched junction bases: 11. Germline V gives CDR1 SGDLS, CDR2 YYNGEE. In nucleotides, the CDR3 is TGTGCCAGCAGCGACGACGGGAGGGCCACGGGCGAGCAGTACTTC. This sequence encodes CASSDDGRATGEQYF.

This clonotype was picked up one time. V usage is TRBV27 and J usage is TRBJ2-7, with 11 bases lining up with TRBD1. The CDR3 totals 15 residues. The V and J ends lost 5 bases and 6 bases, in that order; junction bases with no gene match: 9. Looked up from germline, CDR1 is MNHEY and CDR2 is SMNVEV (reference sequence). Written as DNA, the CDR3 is TGTGCCAGCAGTCCAGGGACAGGGGGTATAACCGAGCAGTACTTC. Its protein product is CASSPGTGGITEQYF.

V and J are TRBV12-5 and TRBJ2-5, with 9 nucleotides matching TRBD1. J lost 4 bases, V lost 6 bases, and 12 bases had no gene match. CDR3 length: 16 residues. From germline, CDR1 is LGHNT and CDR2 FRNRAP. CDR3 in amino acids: CASGPELDRGAETQYF. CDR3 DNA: TGTGCTAGTGGACCAGAACTCGACAGGGGGGCAGAGACCCAGTACTTC.

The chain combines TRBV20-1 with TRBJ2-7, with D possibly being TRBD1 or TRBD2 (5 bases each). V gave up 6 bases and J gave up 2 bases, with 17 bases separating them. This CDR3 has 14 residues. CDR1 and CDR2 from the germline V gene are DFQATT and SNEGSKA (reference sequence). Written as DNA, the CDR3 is TGCAGTGCCACCCGGGGCCAGGGACCCTACGAGCAGTACTTC. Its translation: CSATRGQGPYEQYF.

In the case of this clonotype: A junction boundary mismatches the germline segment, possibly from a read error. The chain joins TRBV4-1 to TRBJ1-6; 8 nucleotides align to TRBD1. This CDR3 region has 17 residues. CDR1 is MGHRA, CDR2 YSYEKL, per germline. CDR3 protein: CASSQDLDRGFTPPLHF. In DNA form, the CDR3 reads TGTGCCAGCAGCCAAGATCTCGACAGGGGATTCACTCCACCCCTCCACTTT.

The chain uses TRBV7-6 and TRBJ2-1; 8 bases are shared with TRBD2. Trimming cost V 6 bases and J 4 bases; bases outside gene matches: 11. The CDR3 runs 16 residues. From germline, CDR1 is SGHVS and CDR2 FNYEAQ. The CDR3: CASSSSSGPTYNEQFF. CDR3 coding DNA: TGTGCCAGCAGTTCTTCTAGCGGGCCCACTTACAATGAGCAGTTCTTC. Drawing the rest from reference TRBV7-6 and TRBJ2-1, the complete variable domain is GAGVSQSPRYKVTKRGQDVALRCDPISGHVSLYWYRQALGQGPEFLTYFNYEAQQDKSGLPNDRFSAERPEGSISTLTIQRTEQRDSAMYRCASSSSSGPTYNEQFFGPGTRLTVL.

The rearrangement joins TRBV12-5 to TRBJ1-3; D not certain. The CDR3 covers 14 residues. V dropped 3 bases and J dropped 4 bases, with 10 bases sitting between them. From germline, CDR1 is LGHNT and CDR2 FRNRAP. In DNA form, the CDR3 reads TGTGCTAGTGGTTTAGAGGGTTCGGGAAACACCATATATTTT. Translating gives CASGLEGSGNTIYF.

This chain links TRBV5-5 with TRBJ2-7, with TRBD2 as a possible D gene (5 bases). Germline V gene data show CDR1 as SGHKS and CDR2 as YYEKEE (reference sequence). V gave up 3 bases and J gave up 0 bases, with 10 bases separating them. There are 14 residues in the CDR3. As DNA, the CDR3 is TGTGCCAGCAGCTACCCAGAGGGCTCCTACGAGCAGTACTTC. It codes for CASSYPEGSYEQYF.

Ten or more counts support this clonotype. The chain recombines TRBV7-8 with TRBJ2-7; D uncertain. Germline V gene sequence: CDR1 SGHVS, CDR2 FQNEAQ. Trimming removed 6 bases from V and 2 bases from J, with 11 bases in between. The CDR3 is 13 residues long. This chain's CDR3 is CASSFRRAYEQYF. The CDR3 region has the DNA TGTGCCAGCAGTTTTAGACGAGCCTACGAGCAGTACTTC. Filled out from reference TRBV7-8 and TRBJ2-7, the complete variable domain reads GAGVSQSPRYKVAKRGQDVALRCDPISGHVSLFWYQQALGQGPEFLTYFQNEAQLDKSGLPSDRFFAERPEGSVSTLKIQRTQQEDSAVYLCASSFRRAYEQYFGPGTRLTVT.

Here the CDR3 DNA reads TGCGCCAGCAGCCCTCTTGTTTTAGCGGGAGAAGATGAGCAGTTCTTC. Amino acids: CASSPLVLAGEDEQFF. The chain employs TRBV5-1 and TRBJ2-1; 9 bases match TRBD2. The V gene end was trimmed by 4 bases and the J gene end by 8 bases; junction bases not matched to a gene: 13. Germline CDR1 is SGHRS and CDR2 is YFSETQ. This CDR3 has 16 amino acids.

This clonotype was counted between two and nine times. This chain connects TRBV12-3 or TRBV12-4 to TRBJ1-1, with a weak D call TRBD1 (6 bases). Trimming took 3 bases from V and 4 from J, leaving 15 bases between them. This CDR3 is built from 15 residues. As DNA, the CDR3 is TGTGCCAGCAGTTTTACCTGGGGGGGCCTCACTGAAGCTTTCTTT. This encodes CASSFTWGGLTEAFF.